Listed here are 30 T cell receptor beta chains from one sample, sequenced in a study of blood T cell repertoires in COVID-19. Libraries were prepared by immunoSEQ multiplex PCR; TCRdb keeps only in-frame clonotypes and omits some of them. The profile covers 65,000 to 70,000 clones, with around 85% appearing a single time and more than 1.4% taken by the ten largest. Sequenced: peripheral blood. The receptor set was obtained from a woman aged 55-70 years with acute or convalescent COVID-19.

This clone was detected only once. J is TRBJ1-1 and V is TRBV19, with 7 nucleotides matching TRBD1. This CDR3 region has 14 residues. V was pared by 5 bases and J by 7 bases, with 10 bases of the junction left unmatched. Germline CDR1 reads LNHDA; CDR2 reads SQIVND (reference sequence). The CDR3 spells CASSPIGTAIEAFF. The DNA for the CDR3 is TGTGCCAGTAGTCCCATCGGGACAGCCATTGAAGCTTTCTTT.

The chain links TRBV9 to TRBJ2-1, with 9 positions matching TRBD2. CDR1 and CDR2 from the germline V gene are SGDLS and YYNGEE. Losses at the gene ends were 4 bases for V and 4 bases for J; bases not matched to a gene: 6. CDR3 size: 15 residues. CDR3 bases: TGTGCCAGCAGCACCCGACTAGCGGAGTACAATGAGCAGTTCTTC. Translated: CASSTRLAEYNEQFF.

The chain carries TRBV30 and TRBJ1-1, with 7 bases that match TRBD1. The CDR3 has 15 amino acids. Germline CDR1 reads GTSNPN; CDR2 reads SVGIG (reference sequence). V lost 8 bases to trimming and J lost 2 bases; unmatched junction nucleotides: 14. As DNA, the CDR3 is TGTGCCACCCCAGGGGGGACAGCGTATAACACTGAAGCTTTCTTT. Translation gives CATPGGTAYNTEAFF.

The gene calls are TRBV10-3 and TRBJ1-2, with a weak D call TRBD1 (6 bases). Trimming pared 0 bases from V and 1 base from J, leaving 6 bases between. The CDR3 is 14 residues long. The germline V gene encodes CDR1 ENHRY and CDR2 SYGVKD. The CDR3 sequence is CAISESGHNYGYTF. The CDR3 DNA follows: TGTGCCATCAGTGAGTCGGGACATAACTATGGCTACACCTTC.

The V and J genes are TRBV10-1 and TRBJ2-3, with D possibly TRBD2 on 5 matching bases. The V and J ends lost 2 bases and 4 bases respectively, with 7 bases between them. The CDR3 totals 13 residues. Germline-derived CDR1 and CDR2 are WNHNN and SYGVQD (reference sequence). CDR3 bases: TGCGCCAGCAGTGAGAGAGGGTCAGATACGCAGTATTTT. This codes for CASSERGSDTQYF.

V usage is TRBV7-2 and J usage is TRBJ2-3, with 14 bases that match TRBD2. The junction had 5 bases not matched to a gene; V was cut back by 3 bases and J by 3 bases. Per germline, CDR1 SGHTA and CDR2 FQGNSA. The CDR3 runs 17 residues. Here the CDR3 DNA reads TGTGCCAGCAGCTTGAAGACTAGCGGGGGGGCAACAGATACGCAGTATTTT. Protein: CASSLKTSGGATDTQYF.

The count of this clone is one. Here the CDR3 reads CATSPRLAGGGRLSNEQFF. CDR3 DNA: TGTGCCACCAGTCCACGACTAGCGGGAGGGGGGCGGCTAAGCAATGAGCAGTTCTTC. The chain is built from TRBV24-1 and TRBJ2-1; 14 nucleotides line up with TRBD2. V lost 6 bases and J lost 6; bases outside the gene matches: 15. Per germline, CDR1 KGHDR and CDR2 SFDVKD. The length of the CDR3 is 19 residues.

The chain is built from TRBV5-4 and TRBJ2-7; a possible D gene is TRBD1 (6 bases). Germline V gene data show CDR1 as SGHNT and CDR2 as YYREEE (reference sequence). Trimming took 4 bases from V and 1 from J, leaving 12 bases between them. The CDR3 runs 14 residues. CDR3 sequence (DNA): TGTGCCAGCAGCGTTCAAGGACAGTCCTACGAGCAGTACTTC. Its translation is CASSVQGQSYEQYF.

The chain joins TRBV2 to TRBJ2-3; 11 nucleotides align to TRBD2. The CDR3 is made up of 16 amino acids. The germline V gene encodes CDR1 SNHLY and CDR2 FYNNEI. Unmatched junction bases numbered 10, after V lost 7 bases and J lost 4 bases. CDR3 residues: CASTHPTLAGADTQYF. DNA of the CDR3: TGTGCCAGCACCCACCCGACACTAGCGGGAGCAGATACGCAGTATTTT.

The gene calls are TRBV2 and TRBJ2-3; D uncertain. The ends were cut back, 2 bases at V and 6 bases at J, with 12 bases in the middle. The CDR3 has 14 amino acids. The germline gives CDR1 SNHLY, CDR2 FYNNEI. The DNA for the CDR3 is TGTGCCAGCAGTGAACGCGGCTACGCGGATACGCAGTATTTT. It encodes CASSERGYADTQYF.

The chain joins TRBV19 to TRBJ1-2, with D tentatively TRBD1 (5 bases). V was trimmed by 7 bases and J by 2 bases, leaving 17 bases between them. The CDR3 extends over 15 amino acids. Germline V gene lookup returns CDR1 LNHDA and CDR2 SQIVND (reference sequence). The CDR3 protein is CASIDLGGWNYGYTF. The CDR3 DNA follows: TGTGCCAGTATTGATCTCGGGGGTTGGAACTATGGCTACACCTTC.

The chain carries TRBV25-1 and TRBJ2-7; the D gene is possibly TRBD1 (5 bases). There are 17 residues in the CDR3. V lost 2 bases, J lost 6 bases, and 23 bases lay in between. Germline-derived CDR1 and CDR2 are MGHDK and SYGVNS. CDR3 bases: TGTGCCAGCAGTGAAAACAGGATCGGAAAGCCTAATGGCGAGCAGTACTTC. This sequence encodes CASSENRIGKPNGEQYF.

This chain uses TRBV7-2 with TRBJ2-3; 7 nucleotides agree with TRBD2. J gave up 3 bases and V 5 bases, and 2 bases lay outside the gene matches. From germline, CDR1 is SGHTA and CDR2 FQGNSA. The CDR3 extends over 13 amino acids. CDR3 region: CASSRTRTDTQYF. The CDR3 DNA sequence: TGTGCCAGCAGCCGGACTAGGACAGATACGCAGTATTTT.

This chain connects TRBV7-9 to TRBJ2-7; TRBD2 aligns across 9 bases. This CDR3 contains 16 residues. V dropped 6 bases and J dropped 7; count of bases not matched to a gene: 16. Germline V lookup: CDR1 SEHNR, CDR2 FQNEAQ (reference sequence). The DNA for the CDR3 is TGTGCCAGCAGACCCGGTTGGCGCGGGAGGGCGGGGGAGCAGTACTTC. Translating gives CASRPGWRGRAGEQYF.

The chain employs TRBV9 and TRBJ1-4; 7 bases match TRBD1. Germline loops: CDR1 SGDLS, CDR2 YYNGEE. V shed 2 bases, J shed 2 bases, and the junction held 3 bases outside the gene matches. This CDR3 comprises 15 residues. The CDR3: CASSVQTGTNEKLFF. The CDR3 DNA follows: TGTGCCAGCAGCGTTCAGACAGGGACTAATGAAAAACTGTTTTTT.

The chain uses TRBV9 and TRBJ1-3, with 7 bases fitting TRBD1. Germline V gene lookup returns CDR1 SGDLS and CDR2 YYNGEE. The CDR3 totals 16 residues. The V segment lost 0 bases and the J segment 3 bases; nucleotides outside the gene matches: 6. In DNA form, the CDR3 reads TGTGCCAGCAGCGTAGCGGACAGGCTTATTGGAAACACCATATATTTT. Encoded protein: CASSVADRLIGNTIYF. Full variable domain (outside the CDR3, taken from reference TRBV9 and TRBJ1-3): DSGVTQTPKHLITATGQRVTLRCSPRSGDLSVYWYQQSLDQGLQFLIQYYNGEERAKGNILERFSAQQFPDLHSELNLSSLELGDSALYFCASSVADRLIGNTIYFGEGSWLTVV.

This clone was detected only once. This rearrangement joins TRBV6-5 to TRBJ1-2, with 7 bases lining up with TRBD1. V trimming: 8 bases; J trimming: 8 bases; junction bases outside the gene matches: 5. This CDR3 is 11 amino acids long. The germline CDR1 and CDR2 sequences are MNHEY and SVGAGI. CDR3 bases: TGTGCCAGCGGACAGGCCCACGGCTACACCTTC. Translated: CASGQAHGYTF.

CDR3 nucleotide sequence: TGTGCCAGTACAATTGGGGGGGGGCAAGAGACCCAGTACTTC. Amino acid sequence: CASTIGGGQETQYF. The chain uses TRBV28 and TRBJ2-5; the match to TRBD2 covers 7 bases. The ends lost 9 bases at V and 2 bases at J; junction bases unmatched: 9. Germline lookup yields CDR1 MDHEN and CDR2 SYDVKM. This CDR3 is built from 14 residues.

The rearrangement uses TRBV5-4 and TRBJ2-7; 9 bases fit TRBD1. Germline lookup yields CDR1 SGHNT and CDR2 YYREEE (reference sequence). CDR3 size: 15 residues. With V trimmed by 4 bases and J by 4 bases, 9 bases remained unmatched. The CDR3 bases are TGTGCCAGCAGCCCGGGAGAGGACAGGGGTTACGAGCAGTACTTC. Translating gives CASSPGEDRGYEQYF.

This clone was found once. The V gene is TRBV3-1 (or the pseudogene TRBV3-2), the J gene TRBJ1-4; D gene ambiguous. CDR1 and CDR2 (germline): LGHDT, YNNKEL (reference sequence). V dropped 4 bases and J dropped 0 bases, with 6 bases sitting between them. The CDR3 loop spans 14 amino acids. CDR3 sequence (DNA): TGTGCCAGCAGCCTGAGGGCAACTAATGAAAAACTGTTTTTT. Protein sequence: CASSLRATNEKLFF.

The gene calls are TRBV19 and TRBJ2-7; D may be TRBD2 (6 bases). Deletions cut 5 bases from V and 5 bases from J, with 16 bases between. Per germline, CDR1 LNHDA and CDR2 SQIVND (reference sequence). This CDR3 contains 14 residues. The CDR3, as DNA: TGTGCCAGTAGTGGCGGGGCCCCTCTACACGAGCAGTACTTC. Protein product: CASSGGAPLHEQYF.

This chain uses TRBV12-3 or TRBV12-4 with TRBJ1-2; tentative D call: TRBD1 (6 bases). The CDR3 sequence is 13 residues long. V dropped 5 bases and J dropped 8 bases, with 15 bases sitting between them. The CDR3 bases are TGTGCCAGCAGTGAGGGGACACGGAGGGGCTACACCTTC. Amino acids: CASSEGTRRGYTF.

This clone was observed once. The rearrangement links TRBV5-5 to TRBJ1-6; a weak D match, TRBD1 (5 bases). Trimming pared 4 bases from V and 0 bases from J, leaving 14 bases between. The CDR3 loop spans 17 amino acids. CDR1 SGHKS and CDR2 YYEKEE come from the germline V gene (reference sequence). The DNA of the CDR3 is TGTGCCAGCAGCCCGGCTGGGGGGAGCTCCTATAATTCACCCCTCCACTTT. Protein: CASSPAGGSSYNSPLHF.

The table lists this clone with a count of one. The J gene is TRBJ1-1, the V gene TRBV11-2, with 7 bases fitting TRBD1. Germline V lookup: CDR1 SGHAT, CDR2 FQNNGV. The CDR3 contains 14 residues. Germline trimming cut 4 bases from V and 3 bases from J; bases unmatched to any gene: 5. The DNA of the CDR3 is TGTGCCAGCAGCTCCAACAGGGGTGACACTGAAGCTTTCTTT. Amino acids: CASSSNRGDTEAFF.

There are a few counts of this clone. The J gene is TRBJ1-2, the V gene TRBV5-6; TRBD1 matches at 9 bases. CDR3 length equals 13 residues. The J segment lost 6 bases and the V segment lost 5 bases, leaving 5 bases of the junction unmatched. Germline CDR1 and CDR2: SGHDT and YYEEEE. Written as DNA, the CDR3 is TGTGCCAGCAGACCGGACAGGGGCGATGGCTACACCTTC. Protein product: CASRPDRGDGYTF.

Comment on this clone: This sample also contains other DNA sequences that code for the same CDR3. V gene TRBV5-1 combines with J gene TRBJ1-1; no definite D call. The CDR3 has 14 amino acids. With 0 bases removed from V and 1 base from J, the gap between germline ends came to 7 bases. Germline V gene data show CDR1 as SGHRS and CDR2 as YFSETQ. CDR3 in DNA: TGCGCCAGCAGCTTGGCCCCATCGAACACTGAAGCTTTCTTT. Its translation: CASSLAPSNTEAFF.

There are a few counts of this clone. The chain combines TRBV6-6 with TRBJ1-1, with D possibly being TRBD1 (5 bases). The CDR3 has 21 residues. From germline, CDR1 is MNHNY and CDR2 SVGAGI (reference sequence). V was pared by 5 bases and J by 0 bases, with 31 bases between. The CDR3 sequence: CASSLPPGGPLVLLLNTEAFF. For the CDR3, the DNA is TGTGCCAGCAGTCTTCCCCCGGGGGGACCGCTTGTACTCCTTTTGAACACTGAAGCTTTCTTT.

The chain is built from TRBV15 and TRBJ2-7; 9 bases line up with TRBD2. The germline V gene has CDR1 LNHNV and CDR2 YYDKDF (reference sequence). V lost 0 bases to trimming and J lost 2 bases; unmatched junction nucleotides: 5. The CDR3 runs 16 residues. CDR3 sequence: CATSRDGLAGPYEQYF. CDR3 nucleotide sequence: TGTGCCACCAGCAGAGATGGGCTAGCGGGGCCCTACGAGCAGTACTTC.

V usage is TRBV10-3 and J usage is TRBJ1-3; TRBD1 is a possible D gene (6 bases). V lost 9 bases, J lost 0 bases, and 12 bases lay in between. The CDR3 sequence is 14 residues long. CDR1 ENHRY and CDR2 SYGVKD come from the germline V gene. Written as DNA, the CDR3 is TGTGCCATGGGACAAGGAGCCTCTGGAAACACCATATATTTT. Amino acid sequence: CAMGQGASGNTIYF.

V is TRBV7-2 and J is TRBJ1-2; unclear D gene. V lost 3 bases, J lost 5 bases, and 7 bases lay in between. The CDR3 runs to 12 residues. Germline assignment: CDR1 SGHTA and CDR2 FQGNSA. The chain's CDR3 is CASSFAEYGYTF. CDR3 coding DNA: TGTGCCAGCAGCTTCGCGGAATATGGCTACACCTTC.